This T cell receptor beta chain was sequenced in a study of early T cells in non-severe SARS-CoV-2 infection. After removal of 4 bases from V and 5 bases from J, the junction contained 9 bases not matched to a gene. In germline, CDR1 is SGHRS, CDR2 YFSETQ. The CDR3 runs to 14 residues. There are many counts of this clonotype. TCRdb ran MiXCR on the 5' RACE reads and lists one entry per CDR3 protein. The sample comprises fewer than 100,000 distinct CDR3 sequences, roughly 5.7% of which are singletons, and just under 8% rests with the top ten. The clonotype comes from an adult who was a healthcare worker with PCR-confirmed SARS-CoV-2 infection or an uninfected control (not recorded which). This chain joins TRBV5-1 and TRBJ2-7; the match to TRBD1 covers 7 bases. The specimen sequenced was whole blood. This CDR3 is CASSLQGINDEQYF. CDR3 bases: TGCGCCAGCAGCCTACAGGGGATCAACGACGAGCAGTACTTC.